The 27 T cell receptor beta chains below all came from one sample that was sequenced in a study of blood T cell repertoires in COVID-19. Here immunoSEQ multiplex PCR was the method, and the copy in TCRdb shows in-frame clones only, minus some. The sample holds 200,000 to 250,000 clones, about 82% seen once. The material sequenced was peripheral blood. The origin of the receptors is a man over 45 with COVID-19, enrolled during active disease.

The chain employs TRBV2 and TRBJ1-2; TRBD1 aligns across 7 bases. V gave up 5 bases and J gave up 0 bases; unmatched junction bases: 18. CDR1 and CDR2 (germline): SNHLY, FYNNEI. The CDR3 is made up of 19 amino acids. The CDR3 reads CASSYFPSLTGISNYGYTF. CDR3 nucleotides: TGTGCCAGCAGTTACTTTCCCTCCTTGACAGGGATTTCTAACTATGGCTACACCTTC.

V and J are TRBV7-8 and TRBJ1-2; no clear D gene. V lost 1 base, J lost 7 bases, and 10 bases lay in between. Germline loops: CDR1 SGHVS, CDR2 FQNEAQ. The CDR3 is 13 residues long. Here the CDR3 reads CASSLGENVGYTF. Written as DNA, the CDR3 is TGTGCCAGCAGCTTAGGGGAGAATGTTGGCTACACCTTC.

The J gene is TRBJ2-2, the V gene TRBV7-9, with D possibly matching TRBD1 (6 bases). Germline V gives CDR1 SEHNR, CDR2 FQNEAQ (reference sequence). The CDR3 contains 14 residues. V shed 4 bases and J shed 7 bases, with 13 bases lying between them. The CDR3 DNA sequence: TGTGCCAGCAGCTCAGGGGTAGGGCACGGGGAGCTGTTTTTT. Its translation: CASSSGVGHGELFF.

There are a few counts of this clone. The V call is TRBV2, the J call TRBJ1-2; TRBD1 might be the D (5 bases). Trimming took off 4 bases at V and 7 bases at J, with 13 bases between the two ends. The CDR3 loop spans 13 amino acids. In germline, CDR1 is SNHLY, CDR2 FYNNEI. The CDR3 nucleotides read TGTGCCAGCAGTGTTCCAATTCAGGGTGGCTACACCTTC. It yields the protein CASSVPIQGGYTF.

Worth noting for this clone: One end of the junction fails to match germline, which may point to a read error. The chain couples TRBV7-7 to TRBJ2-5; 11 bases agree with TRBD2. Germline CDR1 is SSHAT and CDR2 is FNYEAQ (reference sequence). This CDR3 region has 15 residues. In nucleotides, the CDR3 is TGTGCTAGCAGCTTAGGGACTAGCGGATCAGAGACCCAGTACTTC. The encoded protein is CASSLGTSGSETQYF.

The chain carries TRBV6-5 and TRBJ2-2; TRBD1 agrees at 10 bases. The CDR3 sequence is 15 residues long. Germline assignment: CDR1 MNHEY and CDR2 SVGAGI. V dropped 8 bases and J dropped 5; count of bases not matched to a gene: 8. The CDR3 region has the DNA TGTGCCAGCGCCGGGGACAGGGGAGGGACCGGGGAGCTGTTTTTT. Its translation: CASAGDRGGTGELFF.

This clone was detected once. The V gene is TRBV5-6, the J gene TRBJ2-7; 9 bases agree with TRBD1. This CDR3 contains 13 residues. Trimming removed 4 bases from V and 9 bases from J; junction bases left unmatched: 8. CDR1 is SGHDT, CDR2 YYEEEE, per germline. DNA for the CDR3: TGTGCCAGCAGCGTGGACAGGGGAGCCGGGCAGTACTTC. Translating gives CASSVDRGAGQYF.

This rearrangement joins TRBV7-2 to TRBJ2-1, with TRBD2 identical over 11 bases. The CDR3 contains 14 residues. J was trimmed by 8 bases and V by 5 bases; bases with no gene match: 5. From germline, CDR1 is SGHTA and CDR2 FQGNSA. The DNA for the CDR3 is TGTGCCAGCAGCGGCACTAGCGGGGGCTATGAGCAGTTCTTC. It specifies CASSGTSGGYEQFF.

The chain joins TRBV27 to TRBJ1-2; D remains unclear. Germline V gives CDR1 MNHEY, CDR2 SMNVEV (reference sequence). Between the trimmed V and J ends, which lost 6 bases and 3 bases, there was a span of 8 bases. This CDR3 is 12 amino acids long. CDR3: CASRSQYYGYTF. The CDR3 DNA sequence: TGTGCCAGCAGGTCACAGTACTATGGCTACACCTTC.

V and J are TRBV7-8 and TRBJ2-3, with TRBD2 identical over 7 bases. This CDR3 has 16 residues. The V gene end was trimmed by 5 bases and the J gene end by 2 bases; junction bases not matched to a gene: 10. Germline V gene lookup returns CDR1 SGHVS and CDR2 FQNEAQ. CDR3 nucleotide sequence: TGTGCCAGCAGCCCCAGGGTGGGAGGGACCACAGATACGCAGTATTTT. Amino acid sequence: CASSPRVGGTTDTQYF. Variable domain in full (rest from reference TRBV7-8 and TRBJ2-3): GAGVSQSPRYKVAKRGQDVALRCDPISGHVSLFWYQQALGQGPEFLTYFQNEAQLDKSGLPSDRFFAERPEGSVSTLKIQRTQQEDSAVYLCASSPRVGGTTDTQYFGPGTRLTVL.

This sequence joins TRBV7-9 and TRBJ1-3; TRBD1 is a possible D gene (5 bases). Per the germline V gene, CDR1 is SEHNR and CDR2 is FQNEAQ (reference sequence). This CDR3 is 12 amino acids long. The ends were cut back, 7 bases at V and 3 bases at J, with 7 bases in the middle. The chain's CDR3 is CASNDSGNTIYF. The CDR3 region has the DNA TGTGCCAGCAACGACAGTGGAAACACCATATATTTT.

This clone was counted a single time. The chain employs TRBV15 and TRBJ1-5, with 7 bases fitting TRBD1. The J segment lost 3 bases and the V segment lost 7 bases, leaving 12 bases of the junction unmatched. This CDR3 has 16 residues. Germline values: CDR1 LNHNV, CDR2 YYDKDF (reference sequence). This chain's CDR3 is CATTARRDSTNQPQHF. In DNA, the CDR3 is TGTGCCACCACCGCGCGACGGGACAGTACCAATCAGCCCCAGCATTTT.

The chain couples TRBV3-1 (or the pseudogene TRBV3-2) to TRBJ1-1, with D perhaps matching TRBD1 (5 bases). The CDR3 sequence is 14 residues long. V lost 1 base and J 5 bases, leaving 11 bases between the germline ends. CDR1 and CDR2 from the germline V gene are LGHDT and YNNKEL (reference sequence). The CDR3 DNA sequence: TGTGCCAGCAGCCAAGCAGGGTTGGGGACTGAAGCTTTCTTT. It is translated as CASSQAGLGTEAFF.

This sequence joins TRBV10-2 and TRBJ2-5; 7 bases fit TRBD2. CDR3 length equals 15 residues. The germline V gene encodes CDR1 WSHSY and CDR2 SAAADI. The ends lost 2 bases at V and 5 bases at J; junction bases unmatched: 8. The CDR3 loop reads CASSESGTPRETQYF. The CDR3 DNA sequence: TGCGCCAGCAGTGAGAGCGGGACGCCACGGGAGACCCAGTACTTC.

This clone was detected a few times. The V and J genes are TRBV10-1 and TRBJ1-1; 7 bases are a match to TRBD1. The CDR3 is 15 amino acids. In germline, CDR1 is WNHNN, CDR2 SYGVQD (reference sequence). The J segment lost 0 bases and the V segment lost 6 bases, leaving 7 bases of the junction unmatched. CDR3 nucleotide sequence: TGCGCCAGCAGCCCCAGACAGGGACTGAACACTGAAGCTTTCTTT. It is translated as CASSPRQGLNTEAFF.

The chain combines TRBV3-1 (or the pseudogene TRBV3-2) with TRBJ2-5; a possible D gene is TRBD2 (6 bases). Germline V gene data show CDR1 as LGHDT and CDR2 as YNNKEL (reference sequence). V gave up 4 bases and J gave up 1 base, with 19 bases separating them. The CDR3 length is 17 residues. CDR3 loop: CASSRLGTPQPQETQYF. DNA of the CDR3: TGTGCCAGCAGCCGCCTCGGGACTCCCCAGCCCCAAGAGACCCAGTACTTC.

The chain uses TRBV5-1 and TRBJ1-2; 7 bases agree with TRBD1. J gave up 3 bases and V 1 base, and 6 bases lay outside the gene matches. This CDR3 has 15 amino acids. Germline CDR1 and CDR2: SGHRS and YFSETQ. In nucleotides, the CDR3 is TGCGCCAGCAGCTTGAATCAGGGGGTGGACTATGGCTACACCTTC. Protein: CASSLNQGVDYGYTF.

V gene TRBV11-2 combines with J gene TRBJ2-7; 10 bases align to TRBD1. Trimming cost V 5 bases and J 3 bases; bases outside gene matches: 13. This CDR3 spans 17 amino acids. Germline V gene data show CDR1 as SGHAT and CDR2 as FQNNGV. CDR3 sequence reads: CASSIKTGTGDNYEQYF. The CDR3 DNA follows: TGTGCCAGCAGCATTAAAACCGGGACAGGGGACAACTACGAGCAGTACTTC.

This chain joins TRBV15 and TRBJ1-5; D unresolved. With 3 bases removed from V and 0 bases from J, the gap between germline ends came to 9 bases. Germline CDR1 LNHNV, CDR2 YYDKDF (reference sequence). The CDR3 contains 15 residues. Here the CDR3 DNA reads TGTGCCACCAGCAGGCTCAGCGATAGCAATCAGCCCCAGCATTTT. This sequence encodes CATSRLSDSNQPQHF.

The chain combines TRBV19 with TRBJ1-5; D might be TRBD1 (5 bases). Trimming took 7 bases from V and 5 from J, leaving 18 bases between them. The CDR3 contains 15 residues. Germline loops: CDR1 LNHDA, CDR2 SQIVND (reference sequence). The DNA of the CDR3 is TGTGCCAGTACCTCAATCCTAAGGGGTCATCAGCCCCAGCATTTT. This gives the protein CASTSILRGHQPQHF.

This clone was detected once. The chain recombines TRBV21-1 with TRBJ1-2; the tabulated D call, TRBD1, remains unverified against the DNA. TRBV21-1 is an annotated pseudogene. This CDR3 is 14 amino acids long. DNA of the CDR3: TGTGCCAGCAGCAAAACAGGGTCGGTGGGTGGCTACACCTTC. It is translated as CASSKTGSVGGYTF.

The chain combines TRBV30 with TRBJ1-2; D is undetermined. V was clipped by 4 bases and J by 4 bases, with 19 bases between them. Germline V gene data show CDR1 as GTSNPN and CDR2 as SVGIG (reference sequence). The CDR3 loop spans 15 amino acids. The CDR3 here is CAWNPLRTGTYGYTF. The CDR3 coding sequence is TGTGCCTGGAATCCCCTAAGGACGGGAACCTATGGCTACACCTTC.

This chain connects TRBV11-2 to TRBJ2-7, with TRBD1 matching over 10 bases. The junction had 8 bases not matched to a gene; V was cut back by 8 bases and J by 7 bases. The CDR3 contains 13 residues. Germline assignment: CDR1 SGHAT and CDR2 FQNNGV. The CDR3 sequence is CASRRDRGKEQYF. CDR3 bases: TGTGCCAGCCGCCGGGACAGGGGTAAAGAGCAGTACTTC.

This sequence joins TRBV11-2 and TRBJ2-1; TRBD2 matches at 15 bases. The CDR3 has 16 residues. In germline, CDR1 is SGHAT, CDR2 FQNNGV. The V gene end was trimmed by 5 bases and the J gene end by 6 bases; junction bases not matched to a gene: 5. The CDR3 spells CASSPGLAGGGNEQFF. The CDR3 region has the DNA TGTGCCAGCAGCCCCGGACTAGCGGGGGGGGGCAATGAGCAGTTCTTC.

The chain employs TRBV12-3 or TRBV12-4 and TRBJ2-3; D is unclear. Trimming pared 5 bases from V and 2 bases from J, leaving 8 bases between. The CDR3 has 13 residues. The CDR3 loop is CASSPAVTDTQYF. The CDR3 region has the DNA TGTGCCAGCAGTCCGGCGGTCACAGATACGCAGTATTTT.

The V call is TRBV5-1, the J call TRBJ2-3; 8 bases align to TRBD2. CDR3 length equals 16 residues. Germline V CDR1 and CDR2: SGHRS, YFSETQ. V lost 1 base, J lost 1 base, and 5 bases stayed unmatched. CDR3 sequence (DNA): TGCGCCAGCAGCTTGTATGTTAGCGGGGGCACAGATACGCAGTATTTT. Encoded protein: CASSLYVSGGTDTQYF. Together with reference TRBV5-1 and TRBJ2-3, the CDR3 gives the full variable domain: KAGVTQTPRYLIKTRGQQVTLSCSPISGHRSVSWYQQTPGQGLQFLFEYFSETQRNKGNFPGRFSGRQFSNSRSEMNVSTLELGDSALYLCASSLYVSGGTDTQYFGPGTRLTVL.

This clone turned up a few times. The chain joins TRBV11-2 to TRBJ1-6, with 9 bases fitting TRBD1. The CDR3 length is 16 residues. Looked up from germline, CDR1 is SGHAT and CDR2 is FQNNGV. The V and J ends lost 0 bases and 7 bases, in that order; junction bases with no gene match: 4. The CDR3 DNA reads TGTGCCAGCAGCTTAGATGGGACAGGGCTCAATTCACCCCTCCACTTT. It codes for CASSLDGTGLNSPLHF.